Sequencing of this T cell receptor beta chain was carried out in a study of T cell repertoires in cytomegalovirus infection. This CDR3 spans 13 amino acids. CDR1 SSHAT and CDR2 FNYEAQ come from the germline V gene (reference sequence). TCRdb reprocessed the reads via MiXCR and lists one record per CDR3 protein. The repertoire includes some 440,000 distinct CDR3 sequences, approximately 31% of them detected once, and roughly an eighth sits in the top ten. This clonotype was detected a few times. At one end, the junction sequence differs from germline, possibly due to a read error. The sample consisted of PBMCs. This sequence joins TRBV7-7 and TRBJ2-7, with D possibly being TRBD1 (5 bases). This receptor was taken from a human donor in good health (CMV status not recorded). Some clones in this sample may be carry-over from other donors' samples. DNA for the CDR3: TGTGCTAGCAGCCAGCAAGACAGCTACGAGCAGTACTTC. It yields the protein CASSQQDSYEQYF.